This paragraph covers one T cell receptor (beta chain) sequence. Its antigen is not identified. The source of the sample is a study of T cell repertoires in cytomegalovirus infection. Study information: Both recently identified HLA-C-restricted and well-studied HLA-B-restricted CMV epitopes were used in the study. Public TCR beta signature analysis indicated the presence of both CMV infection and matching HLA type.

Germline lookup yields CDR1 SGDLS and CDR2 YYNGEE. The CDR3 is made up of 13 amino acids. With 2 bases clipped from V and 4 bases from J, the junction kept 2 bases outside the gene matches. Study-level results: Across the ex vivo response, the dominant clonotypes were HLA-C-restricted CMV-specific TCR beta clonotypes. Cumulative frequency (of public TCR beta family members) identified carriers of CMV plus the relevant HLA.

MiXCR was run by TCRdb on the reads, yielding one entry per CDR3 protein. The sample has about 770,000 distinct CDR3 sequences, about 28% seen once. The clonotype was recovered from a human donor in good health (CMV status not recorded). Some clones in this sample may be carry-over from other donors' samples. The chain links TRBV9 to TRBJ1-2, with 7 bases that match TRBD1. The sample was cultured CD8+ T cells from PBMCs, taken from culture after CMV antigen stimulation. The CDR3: CASSVGDSYGYTF. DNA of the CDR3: TGTGCCAGCAGCGTGGGGGACAGCTATGGCTACACCTTC.